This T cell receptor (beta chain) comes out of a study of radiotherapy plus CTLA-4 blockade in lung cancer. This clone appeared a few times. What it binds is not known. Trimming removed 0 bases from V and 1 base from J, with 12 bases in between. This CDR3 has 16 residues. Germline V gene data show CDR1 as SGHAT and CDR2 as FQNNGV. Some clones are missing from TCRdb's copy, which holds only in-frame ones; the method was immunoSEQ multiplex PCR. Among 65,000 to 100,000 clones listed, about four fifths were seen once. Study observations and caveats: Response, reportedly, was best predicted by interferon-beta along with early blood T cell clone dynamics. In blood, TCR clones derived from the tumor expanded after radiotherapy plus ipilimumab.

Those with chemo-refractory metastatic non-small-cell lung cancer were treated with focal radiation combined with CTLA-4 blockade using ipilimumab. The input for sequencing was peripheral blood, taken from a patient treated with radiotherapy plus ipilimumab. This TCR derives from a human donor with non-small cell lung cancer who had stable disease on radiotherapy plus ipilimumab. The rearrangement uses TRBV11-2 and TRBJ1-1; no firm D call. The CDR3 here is CASSLEWGRANTEAFF. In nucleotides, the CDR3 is TGTGCCAGCAGCTTAGAATGGGGTAGGGCGAACACTGAAGCTTTCTTT.